Detailed here is one T cell receptor (beta chain). This specimen comes from a study of early T cells in non-severe SARS-CoV-2 infection. Germline CDR1 SEHNR, CDR2 FQNEAQ (reference sequence). The CDR3 runs to 15 residues. The V and J ends lost 1 base and 5 bases respectively, with 12 bases between them. One entry per CDR3 protein, called by TCRdb with MiXCR from the 5' RACE reads. The sample consists of tens of thousands of distinct CDR3 sequences, around 6% of them appearing once. This receptor was identified in an adult who was a healthcare worker with PCR-confirmed SARS-CoV-2 infection or an uninfected control (not recorded which). Sequenced input: whole blood. This chain connects TRBV7-9 to TRBJ2-1; no definite D call. CDR3 in DNA: TGTGCCAGCAGCTTAGTGCTGGGTTTGAACAATGAGCAGTTCTTC. It translates to CASSLVLGLNNEQFF. Combining the CDR3 with reference TRBV7-9 and TRBJ2-1 gives the whole variable domain DTGVSQNPRHKITKRGQNVTFRCDPISEHNRLYWYRQTLGQGPEFLTYFQNEAQLEKSRLLSDRFSAERPKGSFSTLEIQRTEQGDSAMYLCASSLVLGLNNEQFFGPGTRLTVL.